Here is one T cell receptor (beta chain) with its context. V was pared by 0 bases and J by 1 base, with 11 bases between. From germline, CDR1 is KGHDR and CDR2 SFDVKD. The CDR3 is 16 amino acids. This record belongs to a study of blood T cell repertoires in COVID-19. Profiling relied on immunoSEQ multiplex PCR, and the TCRdb table lists in-frame clones only, not all of them. The sample comprises more than 110,000 clones, 75% to 80% of which are singletons, and 2.5% to 3% rests with the top ten. Participant age was roughly 18 to 90 years, and participants resided in 25 or so US areas. Recovery among Cohort 3 donors was established by two negative PCRs, clearance, or symptom resolution.

The rearrangement links TRBV24-1 to TRBJ1-1; D is unclear. The sequenced material came from PBMCs or T cells enriched from blood (not recorded which). This TCR was recovered from a woman aged 45-60 years who had recovered from COVID-19. In DNA, the CDR3 is TGTGCCACCAGTGATTTGCGGTGGTACCGGAACACTGAAGCTTTCTTT. It encodes CATSDLRWYRNTEAFF.